This T cell receptor beta chain appears in the sequencing data of a study of T cell repertoires in cytomegalovirus infection. About the study: Public TCR beta signature analysis indicated the presence of both CMV infection and matching HLA type.

Of note for this clonotype: What it binds is not known. A much more abundant neighbour one base away suggests this may be a read error.

In TCRdb, the reads were re-called with MiXCR into one record per CDR3 protein. The sample consists of around 440,000 distinct CDR3 sequences, 11% of them appearing once. The CDR3 has 14 amino acids. The V gene lost 7 bases and the J gene lost 4 bases, with 16 bases spanning the gap. Study observations and caveats: It was HLA-C-restricted CMV-specific TCR beta clonotypes that dominated the response ex vivo. The cumulative frequency of public TCR beta families distinguished individuals who carried CMV together with the relevant HLA.

Source material: PBMCs. This TCR derives from a human donor in good health (CMV status not recorded). Some clones in this sample may be carry-over from other donors' samples. The V gene is TRBV12-3 or TRBV12-4, the J gene TRBJ1-2; unclear D gene. CDR3 residues: CASTEERDFYGYTF. The CDR3 DNA reads TGTGCCAGCACCGAAGAGCGAGACTTCTATGGCTACACCTTC.